Below are 6 T cell receptor beta chains sequenced from a single sample in a study of T-cell reconstitution after alpha-beta-depleted transplantation in children. Unique molecular identifiers were incorporated into the prepared TCRbeta library. MiXCR, run by TCRdb on the PCR reads, gives a single entry per CDR3 protein. The sample shows about 500,000 distinct CDR3 sequences, 32% of them seen only once. The sample in question was PBMCs from the stem cell graft donor, obtained from the stem cell graft. The receptors were sampled from a human donor who donated a stem cell graft to a child with aplastic anemia.

This clonotype was seen only a few times. V gene TRBV7-2 combines with J gene TRBJ2-5, with unresolved D. CDR1 and CDR2 from the germline V gene are SGHTA and FQGNSA. CDR3 size: 12 residues. Trimming left V 4 bases short and J 2 bases short, with 5 bases between. CDR3 sequence: CASSWMQETQYF. The CDR3 DNA is TGTGCCAGCAGCTGGATGCAAGAGACCCAGTACTTC. Variable domain in full (rest from reference TRBV7-2 and TRBJ2-5): GAGVSQSPSNKVTEKGKDVELRCDPISGHTALYWYRQSLGQGLEFLIYFQGNSAPDKSGLPSDRFSAERTGGSVSTLTIQRTQQEDSAVYLCASSWMQETQYFGPGTRLLVL.

The chain is built from TRBV6-1 and TRBJ1-1; D uncertain. Trimming left V 8 bases short and J 0 bases short, with 25 bases between. Germline V gene data show CDR1 as MNHNS and CDR2 as SASEGT. This CDR3 is 18 amino acids long. CDR3 DNA sequence: TGTGCCAGCGGCGCCAGGCTACTTTCCGCCTTGATGAACACTGAAGCTTTCTTT. As protein: CASGARLLSALMNTEAFF.

Ten or more counts support this clonotype. V gene TRBV5-6 combines with J gene TRBJ1-1; 8 bases align to TRBD1. V shed 2 bases, J shed 8 bases, and the junction held 5 bases outside the gene matches. CDR3 length: 13 amino acids. Germline V gene data show CDR1 as SGHDT and CDR2 as YYEEEE. CDR3 bases: TGTGCCAGCAGCTTTGGGACAGGAACCGAAGCTTTCTTT. It codes for CASSFGTGTEAFF.

This clonotype occurred many times. The chain carries TRBV7-2 and TRBJ1-5; tentative D call: TRBD1 (5 bases). Germline V gene lookup returns CDR1 SGHTA and CDR2 FQGNSA. The CDR3 loop spans 16 amino acids. V lost 1 base and J lost 8, with 18 bases in between. CDR3 DNA: TGTGCCAGCAGCTTAGGGGGGACCCTCCGAGTGGAGCCCCAGCATTTT. This codes for CASSLGGTLRVEPQHF.

The gene calls are TRBV5-6 and TRBJ2-5; 9 bases align to TRBD2. The CDR3 totals 18 residues. Germline assignment: CDR1 SGHDT and CDR2 YYEEEE. Trimming removed 0 bases from V and 0 bases from J; junction bases left unmatched: 9. CDR3: CASSLVGLAQIYQETQYF. The CDR3 DNA is TGTGCCAGCAGCTTGGTGGGACTAGCCCAAATCTACCAAGAGACCCAGTACTTC.

The rearrangement uses TRBV5-1 and TRBJ2-1; 7 positions match TRBD1. CDR3 length equals 16 residues. V was clipped by 5 bases and J by 9 bases; unmatched bases: 17. Germline V gene data show CDR1 as SGHRS and CDR2 as YFSETQ. For the CDR3, the DNA is TGCGCCAGCAGGCACGGACTGGGACAGTTGGATGGTGAGCAGTTCTTC. Residues: CASRHGLGQLDGEQFF. Full variable domain (remainder filled in from reference TRBV5-1 and TRBJ2-1): KAGVTQTPRYLIKTRGQQVTLSCSPISGHRSVSWYQQTPGQGLQFLFEYFSETQRNKGNFPGRFSGRQFSNSRSEMNVSTLELGDSALYLCASRHGLGQLDGEQFFGPGTRLTVL.